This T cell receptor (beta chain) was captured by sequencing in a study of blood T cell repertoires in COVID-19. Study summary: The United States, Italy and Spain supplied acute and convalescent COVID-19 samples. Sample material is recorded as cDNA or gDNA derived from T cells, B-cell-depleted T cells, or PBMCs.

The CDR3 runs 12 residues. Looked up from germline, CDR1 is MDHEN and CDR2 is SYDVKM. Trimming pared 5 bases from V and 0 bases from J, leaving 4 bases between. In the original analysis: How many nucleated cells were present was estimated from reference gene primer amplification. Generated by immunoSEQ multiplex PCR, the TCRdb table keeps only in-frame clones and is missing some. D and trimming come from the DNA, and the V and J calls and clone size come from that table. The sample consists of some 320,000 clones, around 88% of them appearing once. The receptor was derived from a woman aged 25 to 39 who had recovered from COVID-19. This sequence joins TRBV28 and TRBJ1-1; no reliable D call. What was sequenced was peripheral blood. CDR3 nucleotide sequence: TGTGCCAGCAGTGAGGTGAACACTGAAGCTTTCTTT. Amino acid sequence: CASSEVNTEAFF.